A single sample is the source of the 32 T cell receptor beta chains below, sequenced in a study of T cell repertoires in cytomegalovirus infection. TCRdb fed the reads into MiXCR, producing one record per CDR3 protein. The top ten clones hold 8.5% to 10% of a sample with 300,000 to 450,000 distinct CDR3 sequences, 15% to 20% of them seen once. Material for sequencing was PBMCs. The origin of the receptors is a human donor in good health (CMV status not recorded). Some clones in this sample may be carry-over from other donors' samples.

With regard to this clonotype: A read error is possible here, since a much larger clone lies one base away. The chain links TRBV12-3 or TRBV12-4 to TRBJ2-7; D tentatively reads TRBD1 or TRBD2 (5 bases each). The CDR3 extends over 13 amino acids. The CDR3 DNA reads as TGTGCCACCAGTTTCACAGGACGGGGTGAGCAGTACTTC. It specifies CATSFTGRGEQYF.

In its sample, this clonotype was seen many times. This chain links TRBV7-2 with TRBJ2-3, with TRBD2 identical over 8 bases. CDR1 and CDR2 from the germline V gene are SGHTA and FQGNSA. With V trimmed by 6 bases and J by 3 bases, 14 bases remained unmatched. This CDR3 has 17 amino acids. CDR3 amino acids: CASSPSGGAGGTDTQYF. CDR3 bases: TGTGCCAGCAGTCCCTCGGGGGGGGCCGGAGGTACAGATACGCAGTATTTT.

Many counts were recorded for this clonotype. DNA of the CDR3: TGTGCCAGCAGCTCCCGTACGGAGGGGGGTACGCAGTATTTT. Residues: CASSSRTEGGTQYF. The chain couples TRBV12-3 or TRBV12-4 to TRBJ2-3, with D perhaps given as TRBD1 or TRBD2 (6 bases each). The V and J ends lost 6 bases and 8 bases respectively, with 18 bases between them. CDR3 size: 14 residues.

The table lists this clonotype with a few counts. The chain combines TRBV19 with TRBJ2-1; D unclear. Trimming cost V 2 bases and J 0 bases, with 8 bases left between them. CDR1 and CDR2 from the germline V gene are LNHDA and SQIVND (reference sequence). The CDR3 is 15 amino acids. CDR3 sequence (DNA): TGTGCCAGTAGTATAACCCAAAGCTCCTACAATGAGCAGTTCTTC. Encoded protein: CASSITQSSYNEQFF.

This clonotype showed up just a few times. The chain is built from TRBV29-1 and TRBJ2-7; 12 nucleotides line up with TRBD2. V lost 1 base to trimming and J lost 1 base; unmatched junction nucleotides: 2. This CDR3 has 15 amino acids. Germline V gives CDR1 SQVTM, CDR2 ANQGSEA. This CDR3 is CSVEGGTSGSYEQYF. CDR3 DNA sequence: TGCAGCGTTGAAGGGGGGACTAGCGGGTCCTACGAGCAGTACTTC.

This clonotype came up a few times. The chain is built from TRBV20-1 and TRBJ2-7; D not resolved. Trimming cost V 5 bases and J 5 bases, with 16 bases left between them. In germline, CDR1 is DFQATT, CDR2 SNEGSKA (reference sequence). CDR3 length: 13 amino acids. The CDR3 region is CSAPLGLGNEQYF. The CDR3 nucleotides are TGCAGTGCTCCGCTGGGGTTGGGGAACGAGCAGTACTTC.

This clonotype was counted ten times or more. The chain couples TRBV6-2 or TRBV6-3 to TRBJ1-5; D gene ambiguous. V was trimmed by 6 bases and J by 0 bases, leaving 9 bases between them. CDR3 size: 14 residues. Germline V CDR1 and CDR2: MNHEY, SVGEGT. The CDR3 loop is CASRSGNSNQPQHF. The DNA for the CDR3 is TGTGCCAGCAGATCCGGGAATAGCAATCAGCCCCAGCATTTT.

This clonotype was picked up many times. V usage is TRBV6-1 and J usage is TRBJ1-4; 7 bases line up with TRBD1. There are 15 residues in the CDR3. Germline CDR1 MNHNS, CDR2 SASEGT. Germline trimming cut 0 bases from V and 5 bases from J; bases unmatched to any gene: 3. The CDR3 bases are TGTGCCAGCAGTGAAGCGCAACAGGGGAATGAAAAACTGTTTTTT. This gives the protein CASSEAQQGNEKLFF.

This clonotype was recorded at least ten times. The genes are TRBV28 and TRBJ1-1, with 9 nucleotides matching TRBD1. V dropped 7 bases and J dropped 1; count of bases not matched to a gene: 13. This CDR3 has 17 amino acids. Germline CDR1 MDHEN, CDR2 SYDVKM. The CDR3 DNA is TGTGCCAGCACCGGAGACGGGACAGGGAGGCAGAACACTGAAGCTTTCTTT. It yields the protein CASTGDGTGRQNTEAFF.

The chain combines TRBV18 with TRBJ2-5, with unresolved D. V was trimmed by 10 bases and J by 7 bases, leaving 13 bases between them. CDR1 is KGHSH and CDR2 is LQKENI in the germline V gene. CDR3 length: 11 residues. The CDR3 is CATRAIGTQYF. The CDR3, as DNA: TGTGCCACCCGGGCTATCGGGACCCAGTACTTC.

The rearrangement links TRBV19 to TRBJ1-5, with D uncertain. V lost 5 bases to trimming and J lost 0 bases, with 17 bases between them. The germline gives CDR1 LNHDA, CDR2 SQIVND (reference sequence). CDR3 length: 17 amino acids. Here the CDR3 reads CASSQLRQKLSNQPQHF. As DNA, the CDR3 is TGTGCCAGTAGTCAGCTCCGACAAAAACTTAGCAATCAGCCCCAGCATTTT. The variable domain in full, completed from reference TRBV19 and TRBJ1-5, reads DGGITQSPKYLFRKEGQNVTLSCEQNLNHDAMYWYRQDPGQGLRLIYYSQIVNDFQKGDIAEGYSVSREKKESFPLTVTSAQKNPTAFYLCASSQLRQKLSNQPQHFGDGTRLSIL.

The chain uses TRBV7-2 and TRBJ1-5; maybe TRBD1 (6 bases). Deletions cut 2 bases from V and 2 bases from J, with 7 bases between. The CDR3 contains 14 residues. CDR1 and CDR2 (germline): SGHTA, FQGNSA. Here the CDR3 DNA reads TGTGCCAGCAGCTTATACAGGGGCAATCAGCCCCAGCATTTT. Encoded protein: CASSLYRGNQPQHF.

Many counts were recorded for this clonotype. This sequence joins TRBV12-3 or TRBV12-4 and TRBJ1-6, with D unclear. V gave up 7 bases and J gave up 3 bases, with 16 bases separating them. The CDR3 length is 16 residues. In DNA, the CDR3 is TGTGCCAGCACCCGGCGTCTGACGGGCTATAATTCACCCCTCCACTTT. This codes for CASTRRLTGYNSPLHF.

This rearrangement joins TRBV20-1 to TRBJ2-2; D possibly corresponds to TRBD2 (7 bases). This CDR3 has 16 amino acids. Per the germline V gene, CDR1 is DFQATT and CDR2 is SNEGSKA (reference sequence). The V gene lost 0 bases and the J gene lost 1 base, with 12 bases spanning the gap. CDR3 in DNA: TGCAGTGCTAGAGATATGAGGGGGGGGAACACCGGGGAGCTGTTTTTT. Protein product: CSARDMRGGNTGELFF.

This clonotype was found a few times. The chain uses TRBV5-4 and TRBJ1-2; TRBD1 agrees at 9 bases. The CDR3 extends over 15 amino acids. Trimming at V came to 4 bases and at J to 4 bases, leaving 8 bases not matched to a gene. Germline CDR1 is SGHNT and CDR2 is YYREEE (reference sequence). The CDR3 protein is CASSPGTGRSYGYTF. For the CDR3, the DNA is TGTGCCAGCAGCCCCGGGACAGGGAGGAGCTATGGCTACACCTTC. Filled out from reference TRBV5-4 and TRBJ1-2, the complete variable domain reads ETGVTQSPTHLIKTRGQQVTLRCSSQSGHNTVSWYQQALGQGPQFIFQYYREEENGRGNFPPRFSGLQFPNYSSELNVNALELDDSALYLCASSPGTGRSYGYTFGSGTRLTVV.

This clonotype was seen a few times. This sequence joins TRBV7-2 and TRBJ2-1, with 9 nucleotides matching TRBD2. Germline CDR1 reads SGHTA; CDR2 reads FQGNSA. The length of the CDR3 is 15 residues. Germline trimming cut 3 bases from V and 5 bases from J; bases unmatched to any gene: 5. CDR3: CASSFSGSLDNEQFF. Here the CDR3 DNA reads TGTGCCAGCAGCTTTAGCGGGAGTTTAGACAATGAGCAGTTCTTC.

The V call is TRBV7-7, the J call TRBJ1-3, with 9 positions matching TRBD1. CDR1 and CDR2 (germline): SSHAT, FNYEAQ (reference sequence). Germline trimming cut 5 bases from V and 4 bases from J; bases unmatched to any gene: 3. This CDR3 has 14 residues. The CDR3 loop reads CASSPGTGGNTIYF. In DNA form, the CDR3 reads TGTGCCAGCAGCCCCGGGACAGGGGGAAACACCATATATTTT.

The rearrangement joins TRBV14 to TRBJ2-7; 8 nucleotides match TRBD1. Trimming cost V 4 bases and J 3 bases; bases outside gene matches: 8. The CDR3 is 15 amino acids. Germline CDR1 reads SGHDN; CDR2 reads FVKESK. The CDR3 sequence is CASSRYPDRVYEQYF. CDR3 DNA: TGTGCCAGCAGCCGATACCCGGACAGGGTCTACGAGCAGTACTTC.

In its sample, this clonotype was seen many times. V is TRBV7-2 and J is TRBJ1-1, with D tentatively TRBD1 (5 bases). Germline V lookup: CDR1 SGHTA, CDR2 FQGNSA. V was trimmed by 5 bases and J by 5 bases, leaving 18 bases between them. There are 15 residues in the CDR3. The CDR3 loop reads CASSPQAYRKTEAFF. As DNA, the CDR3 is TGTGCCAGCAGCCCACAGGCCTATAGGAAAACTGAAGCTTTCTTT.

In its sample, this clonotype was seen many times. The chain recombines TRBV10-3 with TRBJ1-6; maybe TRBD1 (6 bases). The germline V gene has CDR1 ENHRY and CDR2 SYGVKD. Trimming removed 4 bases from V and 9 bases from J, with 7 bases in between. The CDR3 has 12 residues. The CDR3 DNA reads TGTGCCATCAGTGCCAGGGGTTCACCCCTCCACTTT. Protein product: CAISARGSPLHF.

This clonotype was counted only a few times. In nucleotides, the CDR3 is TGTGCCAGCAGTTATACGGGAGCGAACGAGCAGTACTTC. Amino acid sequence: CASSYTGANEQYF. V usage is TRBV6-5 and J usage is TRBJ2-7; TRBD2 might be the D (6 bases). V was clipped by 3 bases and J by 5 bases, with 11 bases between them. The CDR3 contains 13 residues. Germline CDR1 reads MNHEY; CDR2 reads SVGAGI.

The table lists this clonotype with many counts. This chain uses TRBV7-6 with TRBJ2-1, with D maybe TRBD1 (5 bases). This CDR3 has 12 residues. Trimming took off 2 bases at V and 10 bases at J, with 9 bases between the two ends. Germline V gene lookup returns CDR1 SGHVS and CDR2 FNYEAQ. The CDR3 bases are TGTGCCAGCAGCTTAAGGGGTATGGAGCAGTTCTTC. Protein product: CASSLRGMEQFF. Complete variable domain (other parts from reference TRBV7-6 and TRBJ2-1): GAGVSQSPRYKVTKRGQDVALRCDPISGHVSLYWYRQALGQGPEFLTYFNYEAQQDKSGLPNDRFSAERPEGSISTLTIQRTEQRDSAMYRCASSLRGMEQFFGPGTRLTVL.

In this sample, this clonotype turned up once. Relative to the germline gene, one junction end is altered; a read error may explain this. The V and J genes are TRBV5-6 and TRBJ1-3; perhaps TRBD1 as D (5 bases). CDR3 length: 15 residues. CDR1 is SGHDT and CDR2 is YYEEEE in the germline V gene. CDR3: CASSWGTGSRNTIYF. The CDR3 DNA sequence: TGTGCCAGCAGTTGGGGGACGGGCTCTAGAAACACCATATATTTT.

This clonotype was counted many times. The chain joins TRBV7-2 to TRBJ2-5; TRBD2 aligns across 8 bases. From germline, CDR1 is SGHTA and CDR2 FQGNSA. This CDR3 region has 16 residues. The junction had 11 bases not matched to a gene; V was cut back by 5 bases and J by 3 bases. This CDR3 reads CASSQRLGLEKETQYF. In nucleotides, the CDR3 is TGTGCCAGCAGCCAAAGGCTGGGACTAGAAAAAGAGACCCAGTACTTC.

As regards this clonotype: Being one base from a much bigger clone, this may be a read error. This chain links TRBV7-6 with TRBJ2-5; D uncertain. This CDR3 is built from 13 residues. In germline, CDR1 is SGHVS, CDR2 FNYEAQ. Written as DNA, the CDR3 is TGTGCCAACAGCCCCTCTGGAGTGGAGACCCAGTACTTC. Its translation is CANSPSGVETQYF.

This clonotype appeared a few times. The CDR3: CASSFVDGDTQYF. The CDR3 DNA sequence: TGTGCCAGCAGCTTTGTCGACGGAGATACGCAGTATTTT. V is TRBV7-6 and J is TRBJ2-3, with D uncertain. CDR1 and CDR2 from the germline V gene are SGHVS and FNYEAQ. Trimming shortened V by 3 bases and J by 5 bases, and 9 bases separated the two germline ends. The CDR3 runs 13 residues. The full variable domain, its missing parts supplied by reference TRBV7-6 and TRBJ2-3, is GAGVSQSPRYKVTKRGQDVALRCDPISGHVSLYWYRQALGQGPEFLTYFNYEAQQDKSGLPNDRFSAERPEGSISTLTIQRTEQRDSAMYRCASSFVDGDTQYFGPGTRLTVL.

This clonotype was detected a few times. The gene calls are TRBV10-3 and TRBJ1-1; 12 bases fit TRBD1. The CDR3 contains 15 residues. V was pared by 4 bases and J by 7 bases, with 7 bases of the junction left unmatched. CDR1 and CDR2 from the germline V gene are ENHRY and SYGVKD. As DNA, the CDR3 is TGTGCCATCAGTGGACGGGACAGGGGGCGTGATGAAGCTTTCTTT. It codes for CAISGRDRGRDEAFF.

The sample holds many counts of this clonotype. This may be a read error: a much more frequent sequence differs by one nucleotide. The chain links TRBV7-9 to TRBJ2-3, with 8 positions matching TRBD2. This CDR3 has 14 amino acids. V trimming: 5 bases; J trimming: 6 bases; junction bases outside the gene matches: 7. The germline CDR1 and CDR2 sequences are SEHNR and FQNEAQ (reference sequence). The CDR3 loop is CASSLGLEGDTQYF. CDR3 DNA: TGTGCCAGCAGCCTGGGACTAGAGGGGGATACGCAGTATTTT.

This clonotype has a count of ten or more. As DNA, the CDR3 is TGCGCCAGCAGCCAAGGCAGGGGACAAGAGACCCAGTACTTC. Its protein is CASSQGRGQETQYF. The rearrangement uses TRBV4-1 and TRBJ2-5; the D gene is possibly TRBD1 (6 bases). The germline V gene encodes CDR1 MGHRA and CDR2 YSYEKL. V lost 1 base and J 2 bases, leaving 8 bases between the germline ends. The CDR3 extends over 14 amino acids.

This clonotype was counted a few times. The chain employs TRBV5-6 and TRBJ1-1, with D possibly matching TRBD1 (6 bases). The V gene's germline CDR1 is SGHDT and CDR2 YYEEEE. The V gene lost 1 base and the J gene lost 2 bases, with 9 bases spanning the gap. This CDR3 comprises 14 residues. CDR3 in DNA: TGTGCCAGCAGCTTGCGGACAGTCAACACTGAAGCTTTCTTT. The encoded protein is CASSLRTVNTEAFF.

Many counts were recorded for this clonotype. The V call is TRBV12-3 or TRBV12-4, the J call TRBJ2-2; D gene ambiguous. V was clipped by 6 bases and J by 0 bases, with 11 bases between them. The length of the CDR3 is 15 residues. CDR3 loop: CASSTRKTNTGELFF. The CDR3 region has the DNA TGTGCCAGCAGCACCCGAAAGACGAACACCGGGGAGCTGTTTTTT.

The V and J genes are TRBV6-6 and TRBJ1-6; possibly TRBD1 for D (5 bases). This CDR3 has 16 residues. The V end was cut by 2 bases, the J end by 9 bases, with 17 bases between. Germline CDR1 MNHNY, CDR2 SVGAGI (reference sequence). CDR3 in amino acids: CASSYDRTPGSSPLHF. CDR3 sequence (DNA): TGTGCCAGCAGTTACGATCGGACGCCAGGGAGTTCACCCCTCCACTTT.